The sequence of this T cell receptor (beta chain) was determined in a study of shared clonotypes between healthy human individuals. Across the study: Ranging from 18 to 49 in age, donors were two women and three men.

Worth noting for this clone: Its specificity is unknown.

The CDR3 has 15 residues. CDR1 GTSNPN and CDR2 SVGIG come from the germline V gene (reference sequence). Sequenced by immunoSEQ multiplex PCR; TCRdb stores in-frame clones only, minus some. The table has around 510,000 clones, more than 95% seen once; the top ten hold about 0.06%. Study-wide results and limits: Non-shared clonotypes were found to have lower generation probabilities than the clonotypes that were shared by all four of the sorted-subset donors. Rarefaction curves obtained for sorted subsets showed sequencing incomplete despite large depth. The naive CD4 repertoires of a handful of donors were compared, and about 5% of clonotypes were shared.

Source material: naive CD4+ T cells sorted from blood. The subset here: CD45RA+ positively selected. The receptor comes from a woman aged 25 to 45 in good health. The rearrangement uses TRBV30 and TRBJ2-5, with TRBD1 matching over 8 bases. The DNA end favors TRBJ2-7, so the J call may be wrong. CDR3 DNA: TGTGCCTGGAGTAACCAGGACAGGGACTCCTACGAGCAGTACTTC. Its protein is CAWSNQDRDSYEQYF.